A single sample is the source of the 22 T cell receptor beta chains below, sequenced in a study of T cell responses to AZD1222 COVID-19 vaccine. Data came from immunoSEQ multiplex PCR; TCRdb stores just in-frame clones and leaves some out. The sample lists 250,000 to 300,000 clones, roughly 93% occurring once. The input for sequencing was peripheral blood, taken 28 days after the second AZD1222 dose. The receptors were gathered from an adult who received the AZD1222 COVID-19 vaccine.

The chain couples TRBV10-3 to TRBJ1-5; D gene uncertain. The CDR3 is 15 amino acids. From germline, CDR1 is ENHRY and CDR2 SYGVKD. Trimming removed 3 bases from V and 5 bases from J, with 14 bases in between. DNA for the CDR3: TGTGCCATCAGTGATACGACACTACAGTATCAGCCCCAGCATTTT. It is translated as CAISDTTLQYQPQHF.

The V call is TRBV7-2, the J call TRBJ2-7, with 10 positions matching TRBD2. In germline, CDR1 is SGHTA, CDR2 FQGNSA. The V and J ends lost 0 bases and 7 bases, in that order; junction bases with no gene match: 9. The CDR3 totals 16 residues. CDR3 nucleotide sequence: TGTGCCAGCAGCTTAGCCGGTAGCGGGAGGACTGGGGAGCAGTACTTC. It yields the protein CASSLAGSGRTGEQYF.

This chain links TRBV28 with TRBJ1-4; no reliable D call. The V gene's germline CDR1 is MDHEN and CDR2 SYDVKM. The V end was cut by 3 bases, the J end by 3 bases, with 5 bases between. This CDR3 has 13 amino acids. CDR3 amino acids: CASSLWSNEKLFF. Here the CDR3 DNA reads TGTGCCAGCAGTTTGTGGTCTAATGAAAAACTGTTTTTT.

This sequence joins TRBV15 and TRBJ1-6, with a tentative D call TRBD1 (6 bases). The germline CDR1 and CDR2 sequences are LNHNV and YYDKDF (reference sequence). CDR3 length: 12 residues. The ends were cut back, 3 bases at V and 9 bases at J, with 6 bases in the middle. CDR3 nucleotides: TGTGCCACCAGCAGGGGGGCTTCACCCCTCCACTTT. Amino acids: CATSRGASPLHF.

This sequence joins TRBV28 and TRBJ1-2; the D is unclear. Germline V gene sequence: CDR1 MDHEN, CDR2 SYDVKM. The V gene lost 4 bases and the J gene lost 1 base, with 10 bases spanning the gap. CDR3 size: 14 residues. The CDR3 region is CASSSTAGNYGYTF. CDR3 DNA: TGTGCCAGCAGTTCGACGGCGGGTAACTATGGCTACACCTTC.

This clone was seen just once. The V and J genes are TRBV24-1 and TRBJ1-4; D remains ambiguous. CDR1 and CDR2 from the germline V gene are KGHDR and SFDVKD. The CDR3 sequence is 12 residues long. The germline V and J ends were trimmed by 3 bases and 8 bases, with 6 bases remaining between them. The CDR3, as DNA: TGTGCCACCAGTGATGTGGGGGAAAAACTGTTTTTT. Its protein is CATSDVGEKLFF.

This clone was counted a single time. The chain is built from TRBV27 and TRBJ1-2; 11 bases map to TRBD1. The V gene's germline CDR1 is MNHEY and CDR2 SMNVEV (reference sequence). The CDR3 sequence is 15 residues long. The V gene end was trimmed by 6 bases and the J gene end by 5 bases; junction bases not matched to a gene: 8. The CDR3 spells CASRSSGTGGYGYTF. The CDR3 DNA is TGTGCCAGCAGATCATCCGGGACAGGGGGATATGGCTACACCTTC.

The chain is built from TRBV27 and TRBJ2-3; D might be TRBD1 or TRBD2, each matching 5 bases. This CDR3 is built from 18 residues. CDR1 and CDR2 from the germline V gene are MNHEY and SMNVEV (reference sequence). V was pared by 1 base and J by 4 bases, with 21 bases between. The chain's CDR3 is CASSLFTGTPSGADTQYF. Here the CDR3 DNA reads TGTGCCAGCAGTTTATTTACCGGGACCCCGAGTGGTGCAGATACGCAGTATTTT.

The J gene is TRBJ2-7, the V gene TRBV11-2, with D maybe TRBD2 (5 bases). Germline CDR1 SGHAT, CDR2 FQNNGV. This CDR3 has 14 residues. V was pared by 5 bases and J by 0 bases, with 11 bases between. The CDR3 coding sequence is TGTGCCAGCAGCCAGATTCGGGGCTCCTACGAGCAGTACTTC. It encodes CASSQIRGSYEQYF.

The CDR3 loop reads CASSLPTLDTQYF. Here the CDR3 DNA reads TGTGCCAGCAGCTTGCCTACTCTGGATACGCAGTATTTT. The chain links TRBV13 to TRBJ2-3; D is unresolved. Germline values: CDR1 PRHDT, CDR2 FYEKMQ (reference sequence). CDR3 length: 13 residues. Trimming took off 3 bases at V and 6 bases at J, with 10 bases between the two ends.

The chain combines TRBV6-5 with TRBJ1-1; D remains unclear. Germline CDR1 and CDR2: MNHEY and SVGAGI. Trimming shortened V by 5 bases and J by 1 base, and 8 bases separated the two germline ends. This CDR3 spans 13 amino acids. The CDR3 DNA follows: TGTGCCAGCAGTCTTGGACGGAACACTGAAGCTTTCTTT. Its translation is CASSLGRNTEAFF.

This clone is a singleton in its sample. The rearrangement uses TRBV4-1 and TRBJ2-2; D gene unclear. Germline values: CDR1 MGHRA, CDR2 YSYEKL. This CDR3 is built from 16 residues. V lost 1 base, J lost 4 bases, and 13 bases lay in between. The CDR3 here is CASSQAPQRSTGELFF. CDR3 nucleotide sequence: TGCGCCAGCAGCCAAGCCCCTCAGCGATCCACCGGGGAGCTGTTTTTT.

The DNA of the CDR3 is TGTGCCAGCAGCCCCGTCATTACAGCCCCCTCTGGCTACACCTTC. It translates to CASSPVITAPSGYTF. The chain links TRBV5-4 to TRBJ1-2; D remains unclear. V gave up 4 bases and J gave up 7 bases, with 20 bases separating them. This CDR3 has 15 residues. Germline lookup yields CDR1 SGHNT and CDR2 YYREEE (reference sequence).

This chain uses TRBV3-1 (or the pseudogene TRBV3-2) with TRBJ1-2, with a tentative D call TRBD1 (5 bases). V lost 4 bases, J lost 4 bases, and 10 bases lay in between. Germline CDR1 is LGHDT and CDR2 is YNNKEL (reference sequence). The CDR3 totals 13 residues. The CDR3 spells CASSPSTAYGYTF. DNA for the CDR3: TGTGCCAGCAGCCCGTCGACAGCCTATGGCTACACCTTC.

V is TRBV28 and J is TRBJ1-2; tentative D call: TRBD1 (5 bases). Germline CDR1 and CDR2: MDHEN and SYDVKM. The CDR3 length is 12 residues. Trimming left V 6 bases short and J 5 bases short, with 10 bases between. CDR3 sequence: CASSMGPYGYTF. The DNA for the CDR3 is TGTGCCAGCAGCATGGGGCCGTATGGCTACACCTTC.

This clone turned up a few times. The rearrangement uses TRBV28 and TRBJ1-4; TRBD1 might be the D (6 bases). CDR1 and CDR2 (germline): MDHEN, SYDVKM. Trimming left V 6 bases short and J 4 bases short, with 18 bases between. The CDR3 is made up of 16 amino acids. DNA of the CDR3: TGTGCCAGCAGCCCCACCACGGCAGGGGATAATGAAAAACTGTTTTTT. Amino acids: CASSPTTAGDNEKLFF.

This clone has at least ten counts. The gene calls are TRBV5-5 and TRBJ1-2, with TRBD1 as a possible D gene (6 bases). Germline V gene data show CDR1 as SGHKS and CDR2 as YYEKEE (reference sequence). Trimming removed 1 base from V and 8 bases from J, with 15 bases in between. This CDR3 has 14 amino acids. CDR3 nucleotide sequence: TGTGCCAGCAGCTTGCCTTCAGGGGTGAGGGGCTACACCTTC. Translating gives CASSLPSGVRGYTF.

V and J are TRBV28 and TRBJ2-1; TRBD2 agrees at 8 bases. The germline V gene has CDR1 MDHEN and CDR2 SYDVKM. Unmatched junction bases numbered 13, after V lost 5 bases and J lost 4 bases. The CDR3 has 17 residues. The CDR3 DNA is TGTGCCAGCAGTCCCCCACTAGCGGTCGAGCGGTACAATGAGCAGTTCTTC. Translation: CASSPPLAVERYNEQFF.

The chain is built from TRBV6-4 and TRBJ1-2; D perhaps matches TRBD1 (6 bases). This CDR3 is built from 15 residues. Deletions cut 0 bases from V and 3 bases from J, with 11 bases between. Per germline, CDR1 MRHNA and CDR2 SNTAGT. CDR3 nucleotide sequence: TGTGCCAGCAGTGACTCGGCCAGGGGAGACTATGGCTACACCTTC. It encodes CASSDSARGDYGYTF.

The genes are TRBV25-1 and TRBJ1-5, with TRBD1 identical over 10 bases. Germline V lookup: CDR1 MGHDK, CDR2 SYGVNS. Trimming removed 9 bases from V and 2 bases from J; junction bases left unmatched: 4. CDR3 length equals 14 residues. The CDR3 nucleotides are TGTGCCAGGGAGGGGACAGGGGGCAATCAGCCCCAGCATTTT. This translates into CAREGTGGNQPQHF.

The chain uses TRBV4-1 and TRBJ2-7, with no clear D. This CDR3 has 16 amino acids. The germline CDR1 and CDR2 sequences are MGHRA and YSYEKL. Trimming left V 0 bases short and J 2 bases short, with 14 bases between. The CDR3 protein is CASSQENQGLPYEQYF. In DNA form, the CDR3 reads TGCGCCAGCAGCCAAGAAAATCAAGGCCTGCCCTACGAGCAGTACTTC.

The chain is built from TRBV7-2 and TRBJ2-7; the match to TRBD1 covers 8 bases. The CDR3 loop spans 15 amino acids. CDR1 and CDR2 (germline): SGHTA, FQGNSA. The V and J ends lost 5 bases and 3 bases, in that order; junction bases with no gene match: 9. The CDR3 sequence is CASSHPGQAYYEQYF. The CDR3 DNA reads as TGTGCCAGCAGCCATCCGGGACAGGCCTACTACGAGCAGTACTTC.